Presented here are 12 T cell receptor beta chains from one specimen sequenced in a study of blood T cell repertoires in COVID-19. The repertoire was sequenced with immunoSEQ multiplex PCR; TCRdb's copy has only in-frame clones and lacks some. The sample carries about 210,000 clones, around 87% recorded once. Sequences were obtained from PBMCs or T cells enriched from blood (not recorded which). These receptors were taken from a man in his thirties or forties in a cohort exposed to, infected with or recovered from COVID-19 (not recorded which).

The rearrangement joins TRBV7-8 to TRBJ1-4; no reliable D call. V lost 1 base to trimming and J lost 8 bases, with 14 bases between them. CDR3 length: 15 amino acids. Looked up from germline, CDR1 is SGHVS and CDR2 is FQNEAQ. The CDR3 DNA is TGTGCCAGCAGCTTAGAACCCTCCCCGGGGGAAAAACTGTTTTTT. Its protein is CASSLEPSPGEKLFF.

This sequence joins TRBV4-1 and TRBJ2-1, with TRBD2 matching over 13 bases. The CDR3 has 15 amino acids. V trimming: 2 bases; J trimming: 12 bases; junction bases outside the gene matches: 7. Germline loops: CDR1 MGHRA, CDR2 YSYEKL. The chain's CDR3 is CASSQPGTSGITQFF. The CDR3 region has the DNA TGCGCCAGCAGCCAACCCGGGACTAGCGGGATAACGCAGTTCTTC.

V gene TRBV11-1 combines with J gene TRBJ2-1; TRBD1 is a possible D gene (5 bases). Trimming removed 6 bases from V and 2 bases from J, with 17 bases in between. CDR3 size: 16 residues. Germline V gene data show CDR1 as SGHAT and CDR2 as FQDESV (reference sequence). The CDR3 nucleotides read TGTGCCAGCAGTTCTACAGGAACGAGGCCCTACAATGAGCAGTTCTTC. Translated, it gives CASSSTGTRPYNEQFF.

This chain joins TRBV25-1 and TRBJ2-2; perhaps TRBD1 as D (5 bases). Per germline, CDR1 MGHDK and CDR2 SYGVNS. The CDR3 runs to 14 residues. Trimming stripped 6 bases from V and 0 bases from J, with 8 bases between. DNA of the CDR3: TGTGCCAGCAGGGACACTCCGAACACCGGGGAGCTGTTTTTT. Translation: CASRDTPNTGELFF.

This clone occurred a few times. The chain recombines TRBV5-8 with TRBJ1-1; 7 bases align to TRBD1. Germline V lookup: CDR1 SGHTS, CDR2 YDEGEE. The CDR3 contains 15 residues. The J segment lost 5 bases and the V segment lost 0 bases, leaving 7 bases of the junction unmatched. CDR3 in DNA: TGTGCCAGCAGCTTGGGACAGGGCCGGGTTACTGAAGCTTTCTTT. Translating gives CASSLGQGRVTEAFF.

The sample holds one count of this clone. The chain is built from TRBV21-1 and TRBJ2-1; the table's D call, TRBD1, has no DNA check behind it. TRBV21-1 is a pseudogene locus. The CDR3 is 17 residues long. CDR3 residues: CASSQGKTGVTRNEQFF. In nucleotides, the CDR3 is TGTGCCAGCAGCCAAGGAAAAACAGGGGTGACGAGGAATGAGCAGTTCTTC.

The V gene is TRBV18, the J gene TRBJ1-4; 9 bases fit TRBD1. Trimming took 1 base from V and 3 from J; bases not matched to a gene: 6. This CDR3 has 17 residues. The germline V gene encodes CDR1 KGHSH and CDR2 LQKENI. The CDR3 DNA reads TGTGCCAGCTCACCACTGTCAGGGACAGGGCCTAATGAAAAACTGTTTTTT. Its translation: CASSPLSGTGPNEKLFF.

The genes are TRBV27 and TRBJ2-3; TRBD1 matches at 7 bases. V was clipped by 2 bases and J by 7 bases; unmatched bases: 3. The V gene's germline CDR1 is MNHEY and CDR2 SMNVEV (reference sequence). The CDR3 runs to 13 residues. The CDR3 loop is CASSLGTANTQYF. DNA of the CDR3: TGTGCCAGCAGTTTAGGGACAGCAAATACGCAGTATTTT.

The J gene is TRBJ2-7, the V gene TRBV7-6; weak D call: TRBD1 (6 bases). The CDR3 extends over 15 amino acids. V lost 6 bases and J lost 3, with 18 bases in between. Per the germline V gene, CDR1 is SGHVS and CDR2 is FNYEAQ. The CDR3 sequence is CASRYRDTHYYEQYF. CDR3 bases: TGTGCCAGCAGGTACCGGGACACACACTACTACGAGCAGTACTTC.

CDR3 nucleotides: TGCAGCACCGGACTAGCGGGAGGAGACAACAATGAGCAGTTCTTC. The encoded protein is CSTGLAGGDNNEQFF. V and J are TRBV29-1 and TRBJ2-1, with 14 bases fitting TRBD2. J gave up 5 bases and V 8 bases, and 8 bases lay outside the gene matches. From germline, CDR1 is SQVTM and CDR2 ANQGSEA. This CDR3 region has 15 residues.

The V gene is TRBV4-2, the J gene TRBJ1-6; TRBD1 aligns across 8 bases. This CDR3 spans 16 amino acids. Germline CDR1 is LGHNA and CDR2 is YNFKEQ. The V and J ends lost 6 bases and 15 bases, in that order; junction bases with no gene match: 19. CDR3 region: CASRSTGGPPDGCLHF. The CDR3 DNA follows: TGTGCCAGCAGGTCAACAGGGGGGCCCCCAGATGGGTGCCTCCACTTT.

The chain links TRBV4-1 to TRBJ1-2; TRBD1 might be the D (5 bases). V lost 1 base, J lost 0 bases, and 9 bases lay in between. Germline lookup yields CDR1 MGHRA and CDR2 YSYEKL. The CDR3 sequence is 15 residues long. This CDR3 reads CASSQAGRTNYGYTF. The CDR3 DNA reads TGCGCCAGCAGCCAAGCAGGGCGAACTAACTATGGCTACACCTTC.